This T cell receptor beta chain was profiled in a study of shared clonotypes between healthy human individuals. The assay was immunoSEQ multiplex PCR, and TCRdb's table has in-frame clones only and misses some. This sample has approximately 2,200,000 clones, with about 93% found just once. Only CD45RO-negative cells positively selected for CCR7 counted as naive CD8 cells, so terminally differentiated effector memory CD45RA+ cells were excluded. Donors included only healthy HIV-negative adults lacking recent acute infections or vaccinations. Overall study results and limits: The genetic and exposure-history diversity represented was limited by few donors. With several donors compared, around 5% of naive CD4 clonotypes were shared. Compared with clonotypes that all four donors shared, non-shared clonotypes had lower generation probabilities.

This clone turned up a few times. What it recognizes is unknown. The TCR comes from a man in his late teens or twenties in good health. Some clones in this sample may be carry-over from other donors' samples. Input material: naive CD8+ T cells from PBMCs.

DNA of the CDR3: TGTGCCAGCAGCGTAGGATTTGGGGGCGCTAGCATTTCGAGCTCTGGGGCCAACGTCCTGACTTTC. This gives the protein CASSVGFGGASISSSGANVLTF. This chain connects TRBV9 to TRBJ2-6; weak D call: TRBD1 (6 bases). The germline CDR1 and CDR2 sequences are SGDLS and YYNGEE. This CDR3 contains 22 residues. V lost 0 bases, J lost 0 bases, and 25 bases lay in between.